Listed below are T cell receptor beta chains from one sample, sequenced in a study of cytomegalovirus exposure and HLA in healthy donors. Data came from immunoSEQ multiplex PCR; TCRdb stores just in-frame clones and leaves some out. This sample's table has about 20,000 clones. Material for sequencing was PBMCs. These receptors were obtained from a man in his 60s in good health and CMV-seropositive. Both conserved end residues are part of each CDR3. The D gene is left open where the match is weak.

J	D	V	CDR3	DNA
TRBJ2-5	TRBD2	TRBV11-2	CASSPREGQETQYF	TGTGCCAGCAGCCCGCGGGAGGGCCAAGAGACCCAGTACTTC
TRBJ1-6	-	TRBV4-1	CASSKLSNNSPLHF	TGCGCCAGCAGCAAACTAAGTAATAATTCACCCCTCCACTTT
TRBJ2-1	TRBD1	TRBV6-1	CASTETTDRGQFF	TGTGCCAGCACCGAAACTACCGACAGGGGGCAGTTCTTC
TRBJ1-5	TRBD1	TRBV5-1	CASSLDGTANQPQHF	TGCGCCAGCAGCTTGGACGGGACAGCAAATCAGCCCCAGCATTTT
TRBJ2-2	-	TRBV7-9	CASSVVQTNTGELFF	TGTGCCAGCAGCGTCGTGCAGACGAACACCGGGGAGCTGTTTTTT
TRBJ1-1	-	TRBV15	CATSRGDMNTEAFF	TGTGCCACCAGCAGAGGAGACATGAACACTGAAGCTTTCTTT
TRBJ2-7	TRBD2	TRBV5-4	CASSLGGGLSSYEQYF	TGTGCCAGCAGCTTGGGGGGGGGATTAAGCTCCTACGAGCAGTACTTC
TRBJ2-7	TRBD1	TRBV4-1	CASSRIGQGYEQYF	TGCGCCAGCAGCCGGATTGGACAGGGCTACGAGCAGTACTTC
TRBJ1-4	-	TRBV6-5	CASSRAGLEKLFF	TGTGCCAGCAGCCGAGCAGGCCTTGAAAAACTGTTTTTT
TRBJ2-3	TRBD2	TRBV5-1	CASSLGLAANTDTQYF	TGCGCCAGCAGCTTGGGACTAGCGGCAAACACAGATACGCAGTATTTT
TRBJ2-2	TRBD1	TRBV2	CASRGQGNTGELFF	TGTGCCAGCCGCGGACAGGGCAACACCGGGGAGCTGTTTTTT
TRBJ2-5	TRBD2	TRBV6-5	CGSSGGGQQETQYF	TGTGGGAGCAGCGGGGGGGGCCAGCAAGAGACCCAGTACTTC
TRBJ2-1	TRBD2	TRBV5-6	CASSIMGLAAYNEQFF	TGTGCCAGCAGCATAATGGGACTAGCGGCATACAATGAGCAGTTCTTC
TRBJ1-6	TRBD1	TRBV6-5	CASSRGQFGNSPLHF	TGTGCCAGCAGCCGGGGACAGTTTGGTAATTCACCCCTCCACTTT
TRBJ2-3	TRBD2	TRBV2	CASSGPRAGGSTDTQYF	TGTGCCAGCAGTGGGCCCAGGGCGGGAGGGAGCACAGATACGCAGTATTTT
TRBJ1-4	TRBD1	TRBV30	CAWTAGGSNEKLFF	TGTGCCTGGACCGCAGGGGGGTCTAATGAAAAACTGTTTTTT
TRBJ2-1	-	TRBV4-1	CASSQGLASYNEQFF	TGCGCCAGCAGCCAAGGTCTAGCCAGTTACAATGAGCAGTTCTTC
TRBJ1-2	TRBD1	TRBV4-1	CASSQVGGLTGNNYGYTF	TGCGCCAGCAGCCAAGTAGGGGGCCTAACAGGGAACAACTATGGCTACACCTTC
TRBJ2-2	-	TRBV11-2	CASSFDRNTGELFF	TGTGCCAGCAGCTTCGACAGAAACACCGGGGAGCTGTTTTTT
TRBJ2-5	TRBD1	TRBV5-4	CASRMGTVQETQYF	TGTGCCAGCAGGATGGGGACAGTCCAAGAGACCCAGTACTTC
TRBJ1-1	-	TRBV5-1	CASSLAAGARFTEAFF	TGCGCCAGCAGCTTGGCCGCGGGGGCAAGGTTCACTGAAGCTTTCTTT
TRBJ2-1	TRBD2	TRBV6-6	CASRPRAGGNEQFF	TGTGCCAGCAGACCCCGGGCGGGGGGCAATGAGCAGTTCTTC